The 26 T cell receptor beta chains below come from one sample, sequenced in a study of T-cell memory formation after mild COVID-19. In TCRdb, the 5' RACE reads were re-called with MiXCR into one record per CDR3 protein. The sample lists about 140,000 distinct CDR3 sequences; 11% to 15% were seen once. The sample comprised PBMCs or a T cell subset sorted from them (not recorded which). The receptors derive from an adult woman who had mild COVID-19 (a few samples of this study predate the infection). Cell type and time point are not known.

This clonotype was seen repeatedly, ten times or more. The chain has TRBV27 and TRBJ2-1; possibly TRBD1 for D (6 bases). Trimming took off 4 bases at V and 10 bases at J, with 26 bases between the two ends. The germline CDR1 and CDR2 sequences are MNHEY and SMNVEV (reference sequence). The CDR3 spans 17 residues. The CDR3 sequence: CASSSIGMGPTRGEQFF. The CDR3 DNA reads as TGTGCCAGCAGTTCCATCGGAATGGGGCCCACGAGGGGGGAGCAGTTCTTC.

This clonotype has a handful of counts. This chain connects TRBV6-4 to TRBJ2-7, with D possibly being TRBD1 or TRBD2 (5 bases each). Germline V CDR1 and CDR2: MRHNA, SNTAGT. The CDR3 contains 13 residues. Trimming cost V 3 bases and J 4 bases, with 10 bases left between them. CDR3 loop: CASSEWGGYEQYF. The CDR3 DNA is TGTGCCAGCAGTGAATGGGGCGGGTACGAGCAGTACTTC.

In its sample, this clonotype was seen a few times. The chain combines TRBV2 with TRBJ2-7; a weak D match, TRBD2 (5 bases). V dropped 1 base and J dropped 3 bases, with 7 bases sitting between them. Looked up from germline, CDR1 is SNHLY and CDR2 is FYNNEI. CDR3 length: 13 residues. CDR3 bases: TGTGCCAGCAGTGAAGGAGGGCTCTACGAGCAGTACTTC. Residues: CASSEGGLYEQYF.

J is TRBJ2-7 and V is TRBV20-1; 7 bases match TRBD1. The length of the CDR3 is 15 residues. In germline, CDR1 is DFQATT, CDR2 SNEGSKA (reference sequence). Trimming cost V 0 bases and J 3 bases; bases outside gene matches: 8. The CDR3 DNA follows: TGCAGTGCTAGAGATTCAGGGGGTGTCTTCTACGAGCAGTACTTC. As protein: CSARDSGGVFYEQYF.

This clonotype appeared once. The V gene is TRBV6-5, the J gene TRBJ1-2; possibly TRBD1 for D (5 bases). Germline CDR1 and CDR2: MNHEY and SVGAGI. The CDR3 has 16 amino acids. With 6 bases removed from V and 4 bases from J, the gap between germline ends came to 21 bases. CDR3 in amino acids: CASRPDSPLLPYGYTF. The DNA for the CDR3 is TGTGCCAGCAGGCCCGACAGCCCCCTACTCCCCTATGGCTACACCTTC.

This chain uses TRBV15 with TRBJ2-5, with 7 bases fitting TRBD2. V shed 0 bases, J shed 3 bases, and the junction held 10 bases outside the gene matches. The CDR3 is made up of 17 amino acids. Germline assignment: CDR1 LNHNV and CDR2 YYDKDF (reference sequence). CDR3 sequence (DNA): TGTGCCACCAGCAGAGATCAGGAGGGGCTAGCGGAAGAGACCCAGTACTTC. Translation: CATSRDQEGLAEETQYF.

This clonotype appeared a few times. Here the CDR3 reads CASSTGTAYEQYF. CDR3 nucleotide sequence: TGTGCCAGCAGCACAGGGACGGCCTACGAGCAGTACTTC. This chain joins TRBV11-2 and TRBJ2-7, with D perhaps TRBD1 (6 bases). CDR1 and CDR2 (germline): SGHAT, FQNNGV. The CDR3 consists of 13 residues. Trimming shortened V by 5 bases and J by 2 bases, and 10 bases separated the two germline ends.

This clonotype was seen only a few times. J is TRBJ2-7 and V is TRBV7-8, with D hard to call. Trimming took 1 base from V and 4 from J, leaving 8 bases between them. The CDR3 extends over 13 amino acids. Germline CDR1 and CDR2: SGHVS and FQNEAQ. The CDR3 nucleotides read TGTGCCAGCAGCTTAGAAGGAGAATACGAGCAGTACTTC. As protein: CASSLEGEYEQYF.

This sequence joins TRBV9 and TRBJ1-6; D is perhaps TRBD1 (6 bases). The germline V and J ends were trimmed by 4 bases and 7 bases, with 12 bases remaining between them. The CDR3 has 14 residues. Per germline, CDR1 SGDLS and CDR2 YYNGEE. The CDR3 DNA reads TGTGCCAGCAGCAAGGACAGAGCAAATTCACCCCTCCACTTT. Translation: CASSKDRANSPLHF.

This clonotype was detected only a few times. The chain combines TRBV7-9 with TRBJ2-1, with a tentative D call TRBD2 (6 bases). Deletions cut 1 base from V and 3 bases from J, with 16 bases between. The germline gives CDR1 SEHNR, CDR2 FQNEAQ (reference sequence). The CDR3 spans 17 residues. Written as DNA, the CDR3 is TGTGCCAGCAGCTTAGGGGTGACTAGTTTTCGCTACAATGAGCAGTTCTTC. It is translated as CASSLGVTSFRYNEQFF.

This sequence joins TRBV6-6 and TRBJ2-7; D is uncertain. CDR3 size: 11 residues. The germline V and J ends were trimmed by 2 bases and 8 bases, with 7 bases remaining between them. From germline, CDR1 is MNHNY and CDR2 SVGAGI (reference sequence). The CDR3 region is CASSYADQQYF. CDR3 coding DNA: TGTGCCAGCAGTTACGCAGATCAGCAGTACTTC.

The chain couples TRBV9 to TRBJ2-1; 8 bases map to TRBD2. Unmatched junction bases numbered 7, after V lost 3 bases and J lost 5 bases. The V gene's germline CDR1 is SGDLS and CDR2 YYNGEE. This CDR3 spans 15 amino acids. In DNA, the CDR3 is TGTGCCAGCAGCGCAAGCGGGAGAGGAGACAATGAGCAGTTCTTC. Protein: CASSASGRGDNEQFF.

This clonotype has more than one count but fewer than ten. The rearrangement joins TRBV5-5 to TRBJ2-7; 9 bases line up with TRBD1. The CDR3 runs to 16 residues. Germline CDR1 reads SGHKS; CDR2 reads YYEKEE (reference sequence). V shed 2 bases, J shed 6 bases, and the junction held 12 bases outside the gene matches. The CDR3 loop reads CASSLPLPGQGSEQYF. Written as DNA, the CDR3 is TGTGCCAGCAGCTTACCCTTACCGGGACAGGGAAGCGAGCAGTACTTC.

CDR3 region: CATSDFHRRIYEQYF. The CDR3, as DNA: TGTGCCACCAGTGATTTTCATCGGAGAATCTACGAGCAGTACTTC. This chain links TRBV24-1 with TRBJ2-7, with no clear D. CDR3 length: 15 residues. The V end was cut by 1 base, the J end by 3 bases, with 12 bases between. The germline V gene has CDR1 KGHDR and CDR2 SFDVKD.

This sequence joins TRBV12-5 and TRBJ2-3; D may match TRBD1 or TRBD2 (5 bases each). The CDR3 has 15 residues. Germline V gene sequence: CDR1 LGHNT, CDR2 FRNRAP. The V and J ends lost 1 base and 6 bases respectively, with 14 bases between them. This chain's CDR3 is CASGLDPGAEDTQYF. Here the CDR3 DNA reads TGTGCTAGTGGTTTGGACCCCGGGGCGGAGGATACGCAGTATTTT.

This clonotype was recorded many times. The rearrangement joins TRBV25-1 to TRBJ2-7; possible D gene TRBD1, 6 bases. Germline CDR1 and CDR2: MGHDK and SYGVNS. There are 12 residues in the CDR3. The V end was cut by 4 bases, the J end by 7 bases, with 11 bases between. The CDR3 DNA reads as TGTGCCAGCAGTGGCCGAACAGGGGAGCAGTACTTC. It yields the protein CASSGRTGEQYF.

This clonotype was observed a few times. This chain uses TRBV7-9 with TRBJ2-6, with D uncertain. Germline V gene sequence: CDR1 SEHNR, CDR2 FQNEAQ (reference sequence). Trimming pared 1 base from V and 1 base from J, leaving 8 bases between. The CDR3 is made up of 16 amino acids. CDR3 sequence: CASSLGVGSGANVLTF. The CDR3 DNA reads TGTGCCAGCAGCTTAGGTGTAGGATCTGGGGCCAACGTCCTGACTTTC.

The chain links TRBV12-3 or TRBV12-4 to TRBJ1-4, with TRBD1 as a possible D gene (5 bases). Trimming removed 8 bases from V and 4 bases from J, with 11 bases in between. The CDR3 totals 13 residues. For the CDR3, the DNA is TGTGCCAGCGGATGGGGCGGTAATGAAAAACTGTTTTTT. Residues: CASGWGGNEKLFF.

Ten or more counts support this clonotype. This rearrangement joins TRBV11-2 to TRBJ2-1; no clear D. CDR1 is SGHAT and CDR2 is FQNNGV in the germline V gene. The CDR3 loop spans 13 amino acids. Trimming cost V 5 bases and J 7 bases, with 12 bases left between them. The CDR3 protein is CASSPSPSNEQFF. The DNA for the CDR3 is TGTGCCAGCAGCCCATCTCCGAGTAATGAGCAGTTCTTC.

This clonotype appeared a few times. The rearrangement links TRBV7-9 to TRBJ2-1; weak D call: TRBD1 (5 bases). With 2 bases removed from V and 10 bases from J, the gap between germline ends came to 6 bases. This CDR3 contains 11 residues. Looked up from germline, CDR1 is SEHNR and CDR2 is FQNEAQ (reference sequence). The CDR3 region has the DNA TGTGCCAGCAGCTTAAACAGGGAGCAGTTCTTC. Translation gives CASSLNREQFF.

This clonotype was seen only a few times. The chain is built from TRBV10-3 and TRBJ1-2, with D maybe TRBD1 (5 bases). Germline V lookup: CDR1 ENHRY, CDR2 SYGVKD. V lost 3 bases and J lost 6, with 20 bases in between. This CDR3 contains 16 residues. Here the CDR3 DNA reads TGTGCCATCAGTGATAGTCTCTACAGGAGGGTAGATGGCTACACCTTC. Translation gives CAISDSLYRRVDGYTF.

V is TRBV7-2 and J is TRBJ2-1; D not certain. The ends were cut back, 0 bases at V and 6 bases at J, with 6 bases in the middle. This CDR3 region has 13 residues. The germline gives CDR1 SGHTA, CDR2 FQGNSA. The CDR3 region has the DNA TGTGCCAGCAGCTTAGCGGATGGCAATGAGCAGTTCTTC. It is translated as CASSLADGNEQFF.

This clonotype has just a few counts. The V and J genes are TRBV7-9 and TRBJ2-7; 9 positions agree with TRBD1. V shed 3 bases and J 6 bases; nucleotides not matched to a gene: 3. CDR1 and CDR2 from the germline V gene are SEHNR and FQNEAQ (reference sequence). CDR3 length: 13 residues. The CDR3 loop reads CASSFDRGAEQYF. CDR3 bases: TGTGCCAGCAGCTTCGACAGGGGGGCCGAGCAGTACTTC.

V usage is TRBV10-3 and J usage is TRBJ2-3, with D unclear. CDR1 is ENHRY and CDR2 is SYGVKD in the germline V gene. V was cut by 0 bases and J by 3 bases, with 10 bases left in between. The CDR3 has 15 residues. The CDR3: CAISESATVTDTQYF. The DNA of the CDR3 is TGTGCCATCAGTGAGTCGGCAACCGTAACAGATACGCAGTATTTT.

CDR3 nucleotides: TGTGCCAGCAGCGCGACAGGGATCTCCTACAATGAGCAGTTCTTC. This translates into CASSATGISYNEQFF. The chain recombines TRBV9 with TRBJ2-1; TRBD1 aligns across 7 bases. V lost 3 bases, J lost 0 bases, and 3 bases stayed unmatched. This CDR3 is 15 amino acids long. In germline, CDR1 is SGDLS, CDR2 YYNGEE.

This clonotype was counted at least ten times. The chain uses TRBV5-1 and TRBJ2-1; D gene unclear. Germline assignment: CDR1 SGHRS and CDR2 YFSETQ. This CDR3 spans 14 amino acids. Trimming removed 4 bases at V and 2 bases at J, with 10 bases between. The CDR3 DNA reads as TGCGCCAGCAGCGATTCCGGGCCCTACAATGAGCAGTTCTTC. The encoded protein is CASSDSGPYNEQFF. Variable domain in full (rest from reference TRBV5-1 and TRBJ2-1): KAGVTQTPRYLIKTRGQQVTLSCSPISGHRSVSWYQQTPGQGLQFLFEYFSETQRNKGNFPGRFSGRQFSNSRSEMNVSTLELGDSALYLCASSDSGPYNEQFFGPGTRLTVL.